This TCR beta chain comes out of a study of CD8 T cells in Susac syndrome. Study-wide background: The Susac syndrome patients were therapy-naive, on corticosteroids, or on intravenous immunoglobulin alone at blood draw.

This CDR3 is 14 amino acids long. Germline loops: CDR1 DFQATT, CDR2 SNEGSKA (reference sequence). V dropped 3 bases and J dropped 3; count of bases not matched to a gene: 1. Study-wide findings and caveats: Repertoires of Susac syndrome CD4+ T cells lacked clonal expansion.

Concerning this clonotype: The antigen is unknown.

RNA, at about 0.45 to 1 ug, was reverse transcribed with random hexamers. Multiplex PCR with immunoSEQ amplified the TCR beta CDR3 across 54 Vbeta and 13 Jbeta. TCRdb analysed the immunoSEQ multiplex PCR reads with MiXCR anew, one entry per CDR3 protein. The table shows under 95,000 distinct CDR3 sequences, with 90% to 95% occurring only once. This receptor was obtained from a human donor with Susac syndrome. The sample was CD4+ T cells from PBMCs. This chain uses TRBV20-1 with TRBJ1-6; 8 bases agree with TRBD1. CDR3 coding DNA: TGCAGTGCTAGGACAGGGGTCTATAATTCACCCCTCCACTTT. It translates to CSARTGVYNSPLHF.